This TCR beta chain was documented in a study of OX40 agonist ivuxolimab in advanced cancers. The assay was immunoSEQ multiplex PCR, and TCRdb's table has in-frame clones only and misses some. The sample yields around 67,000 clones, 80% seen once. Deletions cut 6 bases from V and 6 bases from J, with 14 bases between. The CDR3 consists of 14 residues. CDR1 and CDR2 from the germline V gene are MNHEY and SVGAGI. J is TRBJ2-2 and V is TRBV6-5; TRBD1 is a possible D gene (5 bases). This sequence was found in an adult with an advanced solid tumor such as melanoma, head and neck, liver or kidney cancer. The sequences come from CD4+ or CD8+ T cells sorted from blood, collected in a trial of the OX40 agonist ivuxolimab. As DNA, the CDR3 is TGTGCCAGCAGCTCCACTGTAGGGGCCGGGGAGCTGTTTTTT. Translating gives CASSSTVGAGELFF.